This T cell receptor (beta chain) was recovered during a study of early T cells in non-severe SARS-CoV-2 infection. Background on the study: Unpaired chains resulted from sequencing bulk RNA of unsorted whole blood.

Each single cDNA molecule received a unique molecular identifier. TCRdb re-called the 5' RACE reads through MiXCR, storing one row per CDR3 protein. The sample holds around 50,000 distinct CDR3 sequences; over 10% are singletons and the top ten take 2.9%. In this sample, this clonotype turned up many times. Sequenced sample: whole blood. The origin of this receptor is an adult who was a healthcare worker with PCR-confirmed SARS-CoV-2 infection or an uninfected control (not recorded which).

The DNA of the CDR3 is TGTGCCAGCTCACCACAGAACTCTGGAAACACCATATATTTT. It translates to CASSPQNSGNTIYF. This chain uses TRBV18 with TRBJ1-3, with unresolved D. Germline loops: CDR1 KGHSH, CDR2 LQKENI. The CDR3 consists of 14 residues. Trimming stripped 1 base from V and 0 bases from J, with 4 bases between.